This is a list of T cell receptor beta chains from one sample in a study of shared clonotypes between healthy human individuals. Assay used: immunoSEQ multiplex PCR; TCRdb lists only in-frame clones, some missing. The sample holds some 2.1 million clones, around 95% seen once. Sequencing was done on a sample of naive CD4+ T cells sorted from blood. These receptors all come from a man between 18 and 29 years old in good health. The CDR3 runs from the conserved cysteine through the conserved F or W. The D gene is left open where the match is weak. Rows may omit the clone size; those that give it use once, few, many or a size class.

TRBV11-2	TRBJ2-1	.	TRBD1	17	TGTGCCAGCAGCTTGACAGGGGGCAACCACCAAGCCAATGAGCAGTTCTTC	CASSLTGGNHQANEQFF
TRBV5-4	TRBJ1-1	.	.	14	TGTGCCAGCAGCTTGGGGGGTCTGGCCACTGAAGCTTTCTTT	CASSLGGLATEAFF
TRBV23-1	TRBJ2-7	.	TRBD1	16	TGCGCCAGCAGTCACGACAGGGACCCAAGCTCCTACGAGCAGTACTTC	CASSHDRDPSSYEQYF
TRBV6-5	TRBJ2-3	.	.	15	TGTGCCAGCAGTTATTCGAGCGTTGGCACAGATACGCAGTATTTT	CASSYSSVGTDTQYF
TRBV2	TRBJ1-1	.	TRBD1	12	TGTGCCAGCATCTATGACAGGGGTGAAGCTTTCTTT	CASIYDRGEAFF
TRBV29-1	TRBJ2-3	once	.	13	TGCAGCGTTGAAGGGCGGCAGACAGATACGCAGTATTTT	CSVEGRQTDTQYF
TRBV5-6	TRBJ1-2	.	.	14	TGTGCCAGCAGCTTGGTTGGGGAGGACTATGGCTACACCTTC	CASSLVGEDYGYTF
TRBV5-6	TRBJ2-3	.	TRBD2	16	TGTGCCAGCAGCATTCGGACTAGCGGGAGGGCAGATACGCAGTATTTT	CASSIRTSGRADTQYF
TRBV6-5	TRBJ2-7	.	.	14	TGTGCCAGCAGTTACTCGGGCAGGGATGGTGAGCAGTACTTC	CASSYSGRDGEQYF
TRBV6-4	TRBJ1-2	.	TRBD1	12	TGTGCCAGCAGCGCGGGACAGGGGGCCTACACCTTC	CASSAGQGAYTF